Following are 31 T cell receptor beta chains from one sample sequenced in a study of blood T cell repertoires in COVID-19. Sequenced by immunoSEQ multiplex PCR; TCRdb stores in-frame clones only, minus some. The table shows 250,000 to 350,000 clones, with about 90% occurring only once. Sequencing was performed on peripheral blood. The receptors shown here come from a woman aged 45-60 years who had recovered from COVID-19.

The gene calls are TRBV19 and TRBJ2-3; 7 nucleotides align to TRBD2. Germline assignment: CDR1 LNHDA and CDR2 SQIVND (reference sequence). The CDR3 has 15 residues. The V segment lost 1 base and the J segment 1 base; nucleotides outside the gene matches: 2. CDR3: CASSIASGRTDTQYF. CDR3 nucleotides: TGTGCCAGTAGTATAGCTAGCGGACGCACAGATACGCAGTATTTT.

The sample holds a few counts of this clone. V gene TRBV15 combines with J gene TRBJ2-4, with 12 bases that match TRBD2. Germline CDR1 and CDR2: LNHNV and YYDKDF (reference sequence). V lost 4 bases and J lost 7; bases outside the gene matches: 5. The CDR3 spans 15 residues. The CDR3 loop reads CATSTRTSGVNIQYF. In DNA, the CDR3 is TGTGCCACCAGCACCAGGACTAGCGGGGTTAACATTCAGTACTTC.

V and J are TRBV28 and TRBJ1-2; 9 positions agree with TRBD1. This CDR3 region has 15 residues. The junction had 6 bases not matched to a gene; V was cut back by 3 bases and J by 4 bases. Germline CDR1 is MDHEN and CDR2 is SYDVKM. The CDR3 DNA reads TGTGCCAGCAGTTTCGGACAGGGGCACTTCTATGGCTACACCTTC. It is translated as CASSFGQGHFYGYTF.

The chain links TRBV18 to TRBJ1-2; TRBD1 agrees at 9 bases. CDR3 length equals 17 residues. V lost 4 bases and J lost 1; bases outside the gene matches: 10. Germline V gives CDR1 KGHSH, CDR2 LQKENI. CDR3 sequence reads: CASSRGQGISSNYGYTF. The CDR3 DNA sequence: TGTGCCAGCTCACGAGGACAGGGGATTTCGAGTAACTATGGCTACACCTTC.

The V gene is TRBV20-1, the J gene TRBJ1-6, with D possibly being TRBD1 (5 bases). This CDR3 region has 13 residues. The V gene's germline CDR1 is DFQATT and CDR2 SNEGSKA (reference sequence). The germline V and J ends were trimmed by 3 bases and 7 bases, with 10 bases remaining between them. CDR3 region: CSASSGWNSPLHF. The CDR3 DNA reads TGCAGTGCTAGTTCAGGGTGGAATTCACCCCTCCACTTT.

This clone was picked up one time. The V gene is TRBV2, the J gene TRBJ2-5; 10 nucleotides line up with TRBD2. Per germline, CDR1 SNHLY and CDR2 FYNNEI. The CDR3 totals 16 residues. Trimming removed 2 bases from V and 4 bases from J; junction bases left unmatched: 7. CDR3: CASSELGAGGLETQYF. The CDR3 DNA is TGTGCCAGCAGTGAATTAGGAGCGGGGGGGCTAGAGACCCAGTACTTC. The whole variable domain, filled in from reference TRBV2 and TRBJ2-5, reads EPEVTQTPSHQVTQMGQEVILRCVPISNHLYFYWYRQILGQKVEFLVSFYNNEISEKSEIFDDQFSVERPDGSNFTLKIRSTKLEDSAMYFCASSELGAGGLETQYFGPGTRLLVL.

The gene calls are TRBV29-1 and TRBJ2-1; 12 bases fit TRBD2. Germline V gives CDR1 SQVTM, CDR2 ANQGSEA. The CDR3 is 17 residues long. J gave up 1 base and V 6 bases, and 10 bases lay outside the gene matches. The CDR3 loop reads CSVDGLAGRGSYNEQFF. The CDR3 DNA follows: TGCAGCGTGGACGGACTAGCGGGAAGGGGTTCCTACAATGAGCAGTTCTTC.

The chain joins TRBV19 to TRBJ1-1, with D possibly TRBD1 on 6 matching bases. Trimming removed 6 bases at V and 3 bases at J, with 20 bases between. Per the germline V gene, CDR1 is LNHDA and CDR2 is SQIVND (reference sequence). There are 16 residues in the CDR3. CDR3 amino acids: CASRNRDTGVDTEAFF. The DNA of the CDR3 is TGTGCCAGTAGAAACCGGGACACCGGGGTGGACACTGAAGCTTTCTTT.

The V gene is TRBV29-1, the J gene TRBJ2-7, with a weak D call TRBD1 (5 bases). Germline assignment: CDR1 SQVTM and CDR2 ANQGSEA. The CDR3 length is 12 residues. The V and J ends lost 7 bases and 0 bases respectively, with 10 bases between them. This CDR3 reads CSAKDTSYEQYF. For the CDR3, the DNA is TGCAGCGCTAAGGACACCTCCTACGAGCAGTACTTC.

This sequence joins TRBV19 and TRBJ1-2; D remains unclear. The V gene lost 5 bases and the J gene lost 6 bases, with 13 bases spanning the gap. Germline assignment: CDR1 LNHDA and CDR2 SQIVND (reference sequence). The CDR3 runs to 13 residues. For the CDR3, the DNA is TGTGCCAGTAGTCCCGGTCTCACCCATGGCTACACCTTC. This gives the protein CASSPGLTHGYTF.

CDR3 in DNA: TGTGCCAGCGGACAGGTCCTATCCCGCTATGGCTACACCTTC. Its protein is CASGQVLSRYGYTF. The V call is TRBV19, the J call TRBJ1-2; the match to TRBD1 covers 7 bases. The CDR3 contains 14 residues. Germline V CDR1 and CDR2: LNHDA, SQIVND (reference sequence). The V and J ends lost 9 bases and 4 bases, in that order; junction bases with no gene match: 11.

The V and J genes are TRBV4-3 and TRBJ1-1; D uncertain. Trimming cost V 4 bases and J 6 bases, with 24 bases left between them. The CDR3 consists of 17 residues. Germline CDR1 and CDR2: LGHNA and YSLEER. The CDR3 reads CASSPKKALGRVAEAFF. CDR3 in DNA: TGCGCCAGCAGCCCGAAAAAAGCTTTGGGGAGGGTGGCTGAAGCTTTCTTT.

The V gene is TRBV7-9, the J gene TRBJ1-1; D remains ambiguous. Trimming removed 4 bases at V and 5 bases at J, with 11 bases between. The CDR3 sequence is 13 residues long. Per germline, CDR1 SEHNR and CDR2 FQNEAQ (reference sequence). The DNA of the CDR3 is TGTGCCAGCAGCTCAAGCGCAGATACTGAAGCTTTCTTT. Amino acids: CASSSSADTEAFF.

This rearrangement joins TRBV6-5 to TRBJ1-1; TRBD1 aligns across 7 bases. The CDR3 contains 13 residues. The ends lost 6 bases at V and 3 bases at J; junction bases unmatched: 4. Germline V gives CDR1 MNHEY, CDR2 SVGAGI. Here the CDR3 reads CASRQGMDTEAFF. In DNA, the CDR3 is TGTGCCAGCAGACAGGGGATGGACACTGAAGCTTTCTTT.

The chain has TRBV5-1 and TRBJ2-7; no clear D gene. The CDR3 sequence is 13 residues long. Germline V CDR1 and CDR2: SGHRS, YFSETQ. Trimming left V 0 bases short and J 4 bases short, with 8 bases between. CDR3 region: CASSLGAPYEQYF. The CDR3, as DNA: TGCGCCAGCAGCTTGGGGGCCCCATACGAGCAGTACTTC.

V and J are TRBV11-2 and TRBJ1-2, with D perhaps TRBD1 (6 bases). CDR1 is SGHAT and CDR2 is FQNNGV in the germline V gene. This CDR3 spans 13 amino acids. V shed 5 bases and J shed 7 bases, with 14 bases lying between them. CDR3 loop: CASSHRGATGYTF. The CDR3 DNA reads TGTGCCAGCAGCCATCGGGGGGCAACTGGCTACACCTTC. Full variable domain (outside the CDR3, taken from reference TRBV11-2 and TRBJ1-2): EAGVAQSPRYKIIEKRQSVAFWCNPISGHATLYWYQQILGQGPKLLIQFQNNGVVDDSQLPKDRFSAERLKGVDSTLKIQPAKLEDSAVYLCASSHRGATGYTFGSGTRLTVV.

The V gene is TRBV21-1, the J gene TRBJ2-7; the table's TRBD1 call for D was not verified on the DNA. TRBV21-1 constitutes a pseudogene. The CDR3 is made up of 16 amino acids. The DNA of the CDR3 is TGTGCCAGCAGCAGATCGGACAGGGCCCGCTCGGACGAGCAGTACTTC. Translation gives CASSRSDRARSDEQYF.

The chain couples TRBV6-4 to TRBJ2-1; 13 bases map to TRBD2. The germline V gene encodes CDR1 MRHNA and CDR2 SNTAGT. Losses at the gene ends were 2 bases for V and 7 bases for J; bases not matched to a gene: 11. The CDR3 is 18 residues long. Written as DNA, the CDR3 is TGTGCCAGCAGTGACGGTTTGGCACTAGCGGGAGGGAGGAATGAGCAGTTCTTC. Protein sequence: CASSDGLALAGGRNEQFF.

The V call is TRBV7-6, the J call TRBJ2-3, with a possible D match to TRBD2 (6 bases). Deletions cut 2 bases from V and 2 bases from J, with 11 bases between. Germline CDR1 reads SGHVS; CDR2 reads FNYEAQ. This CDR3 has 15 amino acids. The CDR3 protein is CASSLRRLVTDTQYF. CDR3 nucleotide sequence: TGTGCCAGCAGCTTAAGGAGACTAGTCACAGATACGCAGTATTTT. Full variable domain (outside the CDR3, taken from reference TRBV7-6 and TRBJ2-3): GAGVSQSPRYKVTKRGQDVALRCDPISGHVSLYWYRQALGQGPEFLTYFNYEAQQDKSGLPNDRFSAERPEGSISTLTIQRTEQRDSAMYRCASSLRRLVTDTQYFGPGTRLTVL.

The V and J genes are TRBV5-1 and TRBJ2-2; D call uncertain. Germline CDR1 reads SGHRS; CDR2 reads YFSETQ. The CDR3 extends over 14 amino acids. Trimming left V 0 bases short and J 5 bases short, with 8 bases between. The CDR3 spells CASSLVAITGELFF. In DNA form, the CDR3 reads TGCGCCAGCAGCTTGGTTGCTATAACCGGGGAGCTGTTTTTT.

The J gene is TRBJ1-1, the V gene TRBV5-1; D is possibly TRBD1 (6 bases). The CDR3 is 13 amino acids. Germline-derived CDR1 and CDR2 are SGHRS and YFSETQ. Trimming removed 4 bases at V and 8 bases at J, with 15 bases between. In DNA, the CDR3 is TGCGCCAGCAGCCTCCAGGGGCCCGGGGAAGCTTTCTTT. Protein sequence: CASSLQGPGEAFF.

The rearrangement uses TRBV10-2 and TRBJ1-5; weak D call: TRBD1 (5 bases). Trimming pared 7 bases from V and 6 bases from J, leaving 10 bases between. The germline V gene has CDR1 WSHSY and CDR2 SAAADI. The CDR3 covers 12 residues. CDR3 bases: TGCGCCAGCACCCAGGGCAGTCAGCCCCAGCATTTT. Its translation is CASTQGSQPQHF.

The J gene is TRBJ1-1, the V gene TRBV30, with D unclear. The CDR3 runs to 13 residues. Trimming took off 5 bases at V and 0 bases at J, with 10 bases between the two ends. The germline V gene has CDR1 GTSNPN and CDR2 SVGIG (reference sequence). CDR3 nucleotides: TGTGCCTGGGTGAGGCAGATGAACACTGAAGCTTTCTTT. Its protein product is CAWVRQMNTEAFF.

A single count supports this clone. The chain links TRBV5-1 to TRBJ1-4; TRBD1 matches at 7 bases. V lost 2 bases, J lost 5 bases, and 3 bases stayed unmatched. Germline assignment: CDR1 SGHRS and CDR2 YFSETQ. The CDR3 runs to 14 residues. CDR3 residues: CASSLQQGNEKLFF. CDR3 DNA: TGCGCCAGCAGCTTACAACAGGGGAATGAAAAACTGTTTTTT.

The CDR3 sequence is CASSIDPAAPYEQYF. The CDR3 nucleotides read TGTGCCAGTAGTATAGATCCCGCGGCACCCTACGAGCAGTACTTC. This chain uses TRBV19 with TRBJ2-7; D is uncertain. This CDR3 is 15 amino acids long. The V and J ends lost 0 bases and 2 bases respectively, with 11 bases between them. Germline CDR1 is LNHDA and CDR2 is SQIVND (reference sequence).

This chain joins TRBV6-5 and TRBJ1-1, with 8 bases lining up with TRBD1. The J segment lost 3 bases and the V segment lost 5 bases, leaving 8 bases of the junction unmatched. The CDR3 is 15 residues long. The germline CDR1 and CDR2 sequences are MNHEY and SVGAGI. The CDR3 sequence: CASSPRVQGDTEAFF. CDR3 nucleotides: TGTGCCAGCAGTCCCCGGGTACAGGGGGACACTGAAGCTTTCTTT.

This sequence joins TRBV27 and TRBJ2-1; TRBD2 aligns across 8 bases. The CDR3 extends over 15 amino acids. Germline CDR1 and CDR2: MNHEY and SMNVEV (reference sequence). Germline trimming cut 4 bases from V and 5 bases from J; bases unmatched to any gene: 7. The CDR3 nucleotides read TGTGCCAGCAGTTACTTGACTAGCGCGCACAATGAGCAGTTCTTC. Translation: CASSYLTSAHNEQFF.

The chain joins TRBV7-6 to TRBJ1-3, with D perhaps matching TRBD1 (6 bases). The CDR3 sequence is 16 residues long. V dropped 0 bases and J dropped 4 bases, with 13 bases sitting between them. In germline, CDR1 is SGHVS, CDR2 FNYEAQ. DNA for the CDR3: TGTGCCAGCAGCTTAGCGGGGCAGGGGTTCGGAAACACCATATATTTT. Amino acid sequence: CASSLAGQGFGNTIYF.

V gene TRBV30 combines with J gene TRBJ2-5; D call uncertain. The CDR3 totals 11 residues. In germline, CDR1 is GTSNPN, CDR2 SVGIG (reference sequence). With 0 bases removed from V and 5 bases from J, the gap between germline ends came to 4 bases. The chain's CDR3 is CAWSVGETQYF. CDR3 bases: TGTGCCTGGAGTGTCGGGGAGACCCAGTACTTC.

The CDR3 sequence is CASSLRTSTGMADTQYF. The DNA for the CDR3 is TGTGCCAGTAGCCTTAGGACATCGACAGGGATGGCAGATACGCAGTATTTT. The chain carries TRBV19 and TRBJ2-3; 7 bases line up with TRBD1. J was trimmed by 4 bases and V by 6 bases; bases with no gene match: 16. In germline, CDR1 is LNHDA, CDR2 SQIVND (reference sequence). CDR3 length: 17 residues.

In this sample, this clone turned up once. This chain uses TRBV5-1 with TRBJ1-3, with no clear D. Germline loops: CDR1 SGHRS, CDR2 YFSETQ. The CDR3 is made up of 14 amino acids. The ends were cut back, 4 bases at V and 7 bases at J, with 15 bases in the middle. This CDR3 reads CASSDLGGINTIYF. CDR3 nucleotides: TGCGCCAGCAGCGACCTTGGAGGAATTAACACCATATATTTT.